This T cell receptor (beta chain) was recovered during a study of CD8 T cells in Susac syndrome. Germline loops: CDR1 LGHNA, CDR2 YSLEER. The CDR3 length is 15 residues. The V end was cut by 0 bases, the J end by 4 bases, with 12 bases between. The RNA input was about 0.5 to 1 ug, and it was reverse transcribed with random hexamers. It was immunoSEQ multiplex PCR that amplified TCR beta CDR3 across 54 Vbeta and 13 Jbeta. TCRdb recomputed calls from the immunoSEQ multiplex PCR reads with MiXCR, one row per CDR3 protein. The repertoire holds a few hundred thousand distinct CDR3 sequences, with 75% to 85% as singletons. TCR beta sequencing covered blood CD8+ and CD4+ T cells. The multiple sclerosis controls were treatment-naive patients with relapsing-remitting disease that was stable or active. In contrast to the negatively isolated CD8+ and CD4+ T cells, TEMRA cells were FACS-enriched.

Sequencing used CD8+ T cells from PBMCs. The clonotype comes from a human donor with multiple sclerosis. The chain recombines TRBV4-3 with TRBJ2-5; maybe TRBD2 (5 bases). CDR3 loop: CASSQDHGEGETQYF. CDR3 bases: TGCGCCAGCAGCCAAGATCACGGGGAAGGAGAGACCCAGTACTTC.